This TCR beta chain appears in the sequencing data of a study of regulatory T cells in long-lasting Graves disease. Building the TCR beta libraries relied on iRepertoire HTBI primers, and CDR3 regions underwent Arm-PCR. Each CDR3 protein gets one entry after TCRdb re-called the multiplex PCR reads with MiXCR. The data hold 560,000 or so distinct CDR3 sequences, with around 16% observed a single time. Time point meaning: newly diagnosed GD, antithyroid drugs for less than 3 months. The TCR library was made from RNA that had been extracted from PBMCs in TRIzol. This clonotype showed up just a few times. Antigen unknown. The CDR3 loop spans 12 amino acids. With 0 bases removed from V and 5 bases from J, the gap between germline ends came to 4 bases. Germline CDR1 is LNHNV and CDR2 is YYDKDF (reference sequence). Study-level results: Newly diagnosed patients shared approximately 1,000 public clonotypes; persistent patients shared approximately 2,700. Samples came from peripheral blood alone, without thyroid tissue. Less diverse TCR repertoires were seen in persistent Graves' patients than in newly diagnosed ones.

A further study also used this sample, focusing on T cells in Graves' hyperthyroidism and ophthalmopathy. That report notes: Progression to ophthalmopathy was predicted a median of 6.5 months early.

The TCR originated in a man aged 18-30 years with Graves disease. The sequencing here drew on peripheral blood mononuclear cells (PBMCs), taken at new diagnosis, from a patient treated with antithyroid drugs. The rearrangement links TRBV15 to TRBJ1-2; D is unclear. The CDR3 loop reads CATSREVYGYTF. Here the CDR3 DNA reads TGTGCCACCAGCAGAGAGGTATATGGCTACACCTTC.